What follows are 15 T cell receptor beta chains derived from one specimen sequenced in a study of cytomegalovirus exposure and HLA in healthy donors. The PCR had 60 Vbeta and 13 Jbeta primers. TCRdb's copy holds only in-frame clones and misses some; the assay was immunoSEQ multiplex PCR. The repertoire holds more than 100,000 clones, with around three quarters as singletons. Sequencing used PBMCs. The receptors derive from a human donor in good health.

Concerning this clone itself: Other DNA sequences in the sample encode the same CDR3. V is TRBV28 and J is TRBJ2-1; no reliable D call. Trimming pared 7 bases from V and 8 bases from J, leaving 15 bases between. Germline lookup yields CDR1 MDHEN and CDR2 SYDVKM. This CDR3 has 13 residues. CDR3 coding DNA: TGTGCCAGCACCGTGTCCCCCCGGGATGAGCAGTTCTTC. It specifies CASTVSPRDEQFF.

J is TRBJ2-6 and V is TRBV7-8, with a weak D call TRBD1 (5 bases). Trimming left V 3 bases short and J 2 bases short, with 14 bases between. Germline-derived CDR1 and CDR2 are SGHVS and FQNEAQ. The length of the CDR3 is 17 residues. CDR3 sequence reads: CASSLPGLGTGANVLTF. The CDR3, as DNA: TGTGCCAGCAGCTTGCCAGGGTTAGGCACTGGGGCCAACGTCCTGACTTTC.

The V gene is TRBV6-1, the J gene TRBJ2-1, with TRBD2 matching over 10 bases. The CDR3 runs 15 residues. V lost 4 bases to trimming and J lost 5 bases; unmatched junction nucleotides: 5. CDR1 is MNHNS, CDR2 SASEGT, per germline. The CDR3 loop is CASSAGAGGNNEQFF. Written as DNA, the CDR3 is TGTGCCAGCAGTGCCGGAGCGGGAGGGAACAATGAGCAGTTCTTC.

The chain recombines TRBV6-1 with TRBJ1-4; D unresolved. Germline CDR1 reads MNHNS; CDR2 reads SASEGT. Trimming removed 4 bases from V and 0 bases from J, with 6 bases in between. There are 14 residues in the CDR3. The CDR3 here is CASSGVATNEKLFF. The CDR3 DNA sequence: TGTGCCAGCAGTGGAGTTGCAACTAATGAAAAACTGTTTTTT.

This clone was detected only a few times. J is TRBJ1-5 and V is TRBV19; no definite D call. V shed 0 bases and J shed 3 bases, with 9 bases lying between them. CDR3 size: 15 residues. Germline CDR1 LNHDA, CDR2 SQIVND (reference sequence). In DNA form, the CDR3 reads TGTGCCAGTAGTATAGAAGCGGCAGCCAATCAGCCCCAGCATTTT. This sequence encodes CASSIEAAANQPQHF.

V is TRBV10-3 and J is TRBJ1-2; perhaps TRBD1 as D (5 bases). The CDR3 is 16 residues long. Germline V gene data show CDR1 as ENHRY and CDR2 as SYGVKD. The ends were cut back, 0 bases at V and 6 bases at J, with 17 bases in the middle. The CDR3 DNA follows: TGTGCCATCAGTGAGTCTCGAGTCGGGGGGAGAGATGGCTACACCTTC. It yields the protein CAISESRVGGRDGYTF.

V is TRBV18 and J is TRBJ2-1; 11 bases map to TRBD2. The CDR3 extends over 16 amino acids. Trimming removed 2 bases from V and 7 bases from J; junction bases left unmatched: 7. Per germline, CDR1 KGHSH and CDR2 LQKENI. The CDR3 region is CASSPGGSGRGNEQFF. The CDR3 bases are TGTGCCAGCTCACCAGGCGGTAGCGGGAGGGGGAATGAGCAGTTCTTC.

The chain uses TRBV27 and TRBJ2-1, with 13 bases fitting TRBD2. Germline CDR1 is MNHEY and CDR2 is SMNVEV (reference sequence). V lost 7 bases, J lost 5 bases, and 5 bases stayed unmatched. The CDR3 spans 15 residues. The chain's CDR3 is CASTELAGGDNEQFF. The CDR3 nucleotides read TGTGCCAGCACTGAACTAGCGGGAGGGGACAATGAGCAGTTCTTC.

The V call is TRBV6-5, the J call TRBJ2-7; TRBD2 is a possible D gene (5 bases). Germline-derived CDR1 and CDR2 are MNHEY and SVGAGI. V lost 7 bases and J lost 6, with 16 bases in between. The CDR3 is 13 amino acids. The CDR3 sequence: CASTLLLGGEQYF. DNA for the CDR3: TGTGCCAGCACCTTACTCCTCGGAGGCGAGCAGTACTTC.

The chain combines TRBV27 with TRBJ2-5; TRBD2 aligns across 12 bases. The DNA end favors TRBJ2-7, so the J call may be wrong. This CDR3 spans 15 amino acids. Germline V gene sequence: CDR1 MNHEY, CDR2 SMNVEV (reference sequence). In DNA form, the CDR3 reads TGTGCCAGCAGTTTAAGCCTAGCGGGAGGGCACGAGCAGTACTTC. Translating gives CASSLSLAGGHEQYF.

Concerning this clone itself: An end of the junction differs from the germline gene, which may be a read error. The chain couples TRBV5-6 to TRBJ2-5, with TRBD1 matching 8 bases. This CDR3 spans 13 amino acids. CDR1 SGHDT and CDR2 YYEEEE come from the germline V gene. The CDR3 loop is CASSLGQEETQYF. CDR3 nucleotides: TGTGCCAGCAGTTTGGGACAGGAGGAGACCCAGTACTTC.

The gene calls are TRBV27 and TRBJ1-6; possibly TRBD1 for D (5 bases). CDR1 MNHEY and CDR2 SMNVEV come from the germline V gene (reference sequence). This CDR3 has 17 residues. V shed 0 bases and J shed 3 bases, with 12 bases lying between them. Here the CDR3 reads CASSLSFRTIYNSPLHF. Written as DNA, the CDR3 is TGTGCCAGCAGTTTATCTTTCCGGACAATCTATAATTCACCCCTCCACTTT.

DNA for the CDR3: TGTGCCAGCAGCTTAGCGAGCCCCGGGGCCAACGTCCTGACTTTC. Translated: CASSLASPGANVLTF. This rearrangement joins TRBV11-1 to TRBJ2-6; no definite D call. V lost 0 bases and J lost 4, with 7 bases in between. Germline assignment: CDR1 SGHAT and CDR2 FQDESV (reference sequence). This CDR3 contains 15 residues.

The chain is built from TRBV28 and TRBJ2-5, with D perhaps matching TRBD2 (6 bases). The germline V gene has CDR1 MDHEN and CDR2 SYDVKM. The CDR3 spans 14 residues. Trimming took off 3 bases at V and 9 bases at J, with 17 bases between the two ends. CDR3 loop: CASSFSTPPGAQYF. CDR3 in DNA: TGTGCCAGCAGTTTCTCGACACCACCGGGGGCCCAGTACTTC.

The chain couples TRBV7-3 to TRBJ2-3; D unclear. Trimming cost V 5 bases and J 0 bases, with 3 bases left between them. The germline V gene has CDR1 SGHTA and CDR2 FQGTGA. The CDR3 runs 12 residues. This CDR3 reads CASSPSTDTQYF. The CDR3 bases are TGTGCCAGCAGCCCGAGCACAGATACGCAGTATTTT.